This T cell receptor beta chain was obtained from a study of control samples from healthy donors and cancer patients. The CDR3 consists of 19 residues. Losses at the gene ends were 3 bases for V and 0 bases for J; bases not matched to a gene: 12. TCRdb's table, derived via immunoSEQ multiplex PCR, lists solely in-frame clones and lacks some. The table records some 140,000 clones, 85% to 90% of them present only once. The genes are TRBV23-1 and TRBJ1-1; 11 bases line up with TRBD1. TRBV23-1 is assigned to the ORF class and has an uncertain function. Sequencing used PBMCs. This TCR was recovered from a man aged 50 or older with head and neck cancer. CDR3 DNA: TGCGCCAGCAGTCACGAAGACCGGGACAGGGGGGGGATGAACACTGAAGCTTTCTTT. Protein sequence: CASSHEDRDRGGMNTEAFF.